Listed below are T cell receptor beta chains from one sample, sequenced in a study of siplizumab effects on memory and regulatory T cells. The protocol was immunoSEQ multiplex PCR, while the TCRdb copy is restricted to in-frame clones and leaves out a portion. The table has about 27,000 clones, 65% to 90% seen once. What was sequenced was memory CD4+ T cells sorted from blood. Receptors were obtained from a human donor in good health. Both conserved end residues are part of each CDR3. The D gene is left open where the match is weak. The listing skips clone size in some rows; elsewhere it reads once, few, many or a size class.

TRBJ1-2 . 13 . TRBV27 TGTGCCAGCAGTTTAAGACAGTTCTATGGCTACACCTTC CASSLRQFYGYTF
TRBJ2-1 TRBD2 14 . TRBV7-9 TGTGCCAGCAGCTTAGGGACTAGTCCCAATGAGCAGTTCTTC CASSLGTSPNEQFF
TRBJ2-3 TRBD2 18 . TRBV28 TGTGCCAGTCCCCCCTCGAGGGGACTAGCGGGAGCGACAGATACGCAGTATTTT CASPPSRGLAGATDTQYF
TRBJ2-3 . 14 . TRBV6-6 TGTGCCAGCAGTCATCGGGGGATCCCAGATACGCAGTATTTT CASSHRGIPDTQYF
TRBJ2-3 . 10 . TRBV14 TGTGCCAGCAGCCAAAATACGCAGTATTTT CASSQNTQYF
TRBJ1-3 . 13 . TRBV5-1 TGCGCCAGCAGCTTGGAGGTGGGAAACACCATATATTTT CASSLEVGNTIYF
TRBJ2-5 TRBD1 19 . TRBV7-2 TGTGCCAGCAGCTCGGGTTACTCGGGACAGGGGAAGATGGTAAAGACCCAGTACTTC CASSSGYSGQGKMVKTQYF
TRBJ2-3 . 15 few TRBV4-2 TGTGCCAGCAGCCAAGATGACTACAGCACAGATACGCAGTATTTT CASSQDDYSTDTQYF
TRBJ1-6 . 13 . TRBV4-1 TGCGCCAGCAGCCAAGATCATAATTCACCCCTCCACTTT CASSQDHNSPLHF
TRBJ2-5 TRBD2 13 . TRBV2 TGTGCCAGCAACGCCCGGGAGGAAGAGACCCAGTACTTC CASNAREEETQYF
TRBJ2-1 . 17 . TRBV28 TGTGCCAGCAGTTTGACAGGGGCGGGAGGCACCTACAATGAGCAGTTCTTC CASSLTGAGGTYNEQFF
TRBJ2-3 . 11 . TRBV20-1 TGCAGTGCCCCTAGCACAGATACGCAGTATTTT CSAPSTDTQYF
TRBJ2-7 TRBD2 15 . TRBV9 TGTGCCAGCAGCGTAGGACTAGCGGGGGACTACGAGCAGTACTTC CASSVGLAGDYEQYF
TRBJ2-3 . 14 . TRBV6-4 TGTGCCACCCGGACGCGAGGTAACACAGATACGCAGTATTTT CATRTRGNTDTQYF
TRBJ2-3 . 12 . TRBV6-5 TGTGCCAGCAACACGGAAGGCAGTACGCAGTATTTT CASNTEGSTQYF
TRBJ1-3 TRBD1 15 . TRBV27 TGTGCCAGCAGGGGACAGGGGGCGCGTGGAAACACCATATATTTT CASRGQGARGNTIYF
TRBJ2-1 TRBD2 14 once TRBV10-1 TGCGCCAGCAGTGCCAGCGGGAGCTTCAATGAGCAGTTCTTC CASSASGSFNEQFF
TRBJ2-2 . 14 . TRBV5-1 TGCGCCAGCAGCTTCGGGACGATTACCGGGGAGCTGTTTTTT CASSFGTITGELFF
TRBJ2-3 TRBD2 16 . TRBV5-1 TGCGCCAGCAGCTCGGGACTAGCGGGGTACACAGATACGCAGTATTTT CASSSGLAGYTDTQYF
TRBJ2-2 TRBD2 18 . TRBV4-3 TGCGCCAGCAGCCAAGATGGGAGACGAGCGGGAGAAACCGGGGAGCTGTTTTTT CASSQDGRRAGETGELFF
TRBJ1-2 . 15 . TRBV7-2 TGTGCCAGCAGCTTATTGCAGGGGCGTTGGGCTGGCTACACCTTC CASSLLQGRWAGYTF
TRBJ1-2 . 13 . TRBV5-1 TGCGCCAGCCAAACAGGGCGAGCCTATGGCTACACCTTC CASQTGRAYGYTF
TRBJ2-1 . 17 . TRBV7-8 TGTGCCAGCAGCTTAGTGGTGAGGGGGACTGGCTACAATGAGCAGTTCTTC CASSLVVRGTGYNEQFF
TRBJ2-1 . 14 . TRBV5-1 TGCGCCAGCAGCCCCGGGGATCGACACCATGAGCAGTTCTTC CASSPGDRHHEQFF
TRBJ2-1 TRBD2 15 . TRBV10-3 TGTGCCATCAGGGAGGGGACTAGCGGGAGGAATGAGCAGTTCTTC CAIREGTSGRNEQFF
TRBJ1-1 . 14 . TRBV5-6 TGTGCCAGCAGCGGGCCGGGACCGAACACTGAAGCTTTCTTT CASSGPGPNTEAFF
TRBJ1-4 . 15 . TRBV28 TGTGCCAGCAGTTTTGCGTCAGCAGGAGATGAAAAACTGTTTTTT CASSFASAGDEKLFF
TRBJ1-2 . 13 . TRBV30 TGTGCCTGGAGTGTGGCCCCCCACTATGGCTACACCTTC CAWSVAPHYGYTF
TRBJ2-5 TRBD2 14 . TRBV6-1 TGTGCCAGCAGTGGCGGGGGACCCCGTCAGACCCAGTACTTC CASSGGGPRQTQYF
TRBJ1-6 . 12 . TRBV7-9 TGTGCCAGCAGCCAATTGGGGAGGGCCCTCCACTTT CASSQLGRALHF
TRBJ1-5 TRBD1 18 . TRBV15 TGTGCCACCAGCAGAGTTTCCATCGGACAGGTCAGCAATCAGCCCCAGCATTTT CATSRVSIGQVSNQPQHF
TRBJ2-3 . 14 . TRBV2 TGTGCCAGTATGAGACAGGAAAGCACAGATACGCAGTATTTT CASMRQESTDTQYF
TRBJ2-1 . 15 . TRBV6-1 TGTGCCAGCACAGCTAGCGTTGGTACCTACAATGAGCAGTTCTTC CASTASVGTYNEQFF
TRBJ1-2 . 15 . TRBV7-9 TGTGCCAGCAGCTTAGAAGGGGGGCGCAACTATGGCTACACCTTC CASSLEGGRNYGYTF
TRBJ1-3 . 18 . TRBV9 TGTGCCAGCAGCGTTAAGGACGGGACTTACTTCTCTGGAAACACCATATATTTT CASSVKDGTYFSGNTIYF
TRBJ1-2 . 15 . TRBV7-9 TGTGCCAGCAGCCGAGATGTTGGGGCTAACTATGGCTACACCTTC CASSRDVGANYGYTF
TRBJ2-5 TRBD2 17 few TRBV28 TGTGCCAGCACGGGTGGACTAGCGGCAACGGGACAAGAGACCCAGTACTTC CASTGGLAATGQETQYF
TRBJ2-7 TRBD1 15 few TRBV28 TGTGCCAGCAGGGCCCCCGGGACAGGGTACTACGAGCAGTACTTC CASRAPGTGYYEQYF
TRBJ2-7 . 13 . TRBV19 TGTGCCAGTAGTATAACGGGCGGGTACGAGCAGTACTTC CASSITGGYEQYF
TRBJ1-2 . 14 . TRBV30 TGTGCCTGGAGGGGAGGGAAGGACACTTATGGCTACACCTTC CAWRGGKDTYGYTF
TRBJ1-2 TRBD1 14 . TRBV5-5 TGTGCCAGCAGCCAGGGGGTCCTCTCCGGGAGCTACACCTTC CASSQGVLSGSYTF
TRBJ2-5 . 13 . TRBV5-4 TGTGCCAGCAGCGGAACAGGTCAAGAGACCCAGTACTTC CASSGTGQETQYF
TRBJ2-3 . 12 . TRBV19 TGTGCCAGCAGCAGTACGACAGATACGCAGTATTTT CASSSTTDTQYF
TRBJ1-4 . 15 . TRBV18 TGTGCCAGCTCACCGGCGGAAGGGAAAAACGAAAAACTGTTTTTT CASSPAEGKNEKLFF